What follows are 32 T cell receptor beta chains derived from one specimen sequenced in a study of blood T cell repertoires in COVID-19 (dated by TCRdb to 2020 to 2022). Receptors were amplified or captured by the immunoSEQ multiplex PCR assay. TCRdb re-hosts the immuneACCESS table, in-frame sequences only. Its copies lack some clones; in the studies checked, an unresolved V gene accounts for under half of them, and the cause for the rest is not known. For this sample there are about 200,000 clones; about 82% appear just once. The ten largest make up around 6% of the sample. The specimen was PBMCs or T cells enriched from blood (not recorded which). The receptors stem from a man aged 35-49 years with acute COVID-19.

The chain carries TRBV19 and TRBJ1-5; a possible D gene is TRBD1 (5 bases). This CDR3 region has 14 residues. V lost 6 bases, J lost 4 bases, and 13 bases lay in between. Germline V CDR1 and CDR2: LNHDA, SQIVND (reference sequence). The CDR3 region has the DNA TGTGCCAGTAGGGGAGGGACGGTGAATCAGCCCCAGCATTTT. The encoded protein is CASRGGTVNQPQHF.

The V gene is TRBV7-3, the J gene TRBJ2-1, with D possibly matching TRBD2 (6 bases). This CDR3 contains 15 residues. V was pared by 8 bases and J by 2 bases, with 16 bases between. CDR1 and CDR2 from the germline V gene are SGHTA and FQGTGA. The CDR3 spells CASSAYGGTYNEQFF. The CDR3 nucleotides read TGTGCCAGCTCAGCTTACGGCGGGACCTACAATGAGCAGTTCTTC.

This sequence joins TRBV28 and TRBJ1-5; 8 positions match TRBD1. V gave up 10 bases and J gave up 4 bases; unmatched junction bases: 9. Germline V gene sequence: CDR1 MDHEN, CDR2 SYDVKM. This CDR3 is built from 14 residues. CDR3 nucleotide sequence: TGTGCCAACCAACCAGGGGGCCGAAATCAGCCCCAGCATTTT. It encodes CANQPGGRNQPQHF.

The chain is built from TRBV5-1 and TRBJ1-4, with a possible D match to TRBD1 (6 bases). The CDR3 length is 14 residues. Germline CDR1 is SGHRS and CDR2 is YFSETQ. V lost 5 bases to trimming and J lost 0 bases, with 8 bases between them. The CDR3 nucleotides read TGCGCCAGCAGAACAGGGCCAACTAATGAAAAACTGTTTTTT. Its protein product is CASRTGPTNEKLFF.

This clone was picked up a small number of times. V gene TRBV28 combines with J gene TRBJ1-2; a possible D gene is TRBD1 (6 bases). The CDR3 runs to 16 residues. Looked up from germline, CDR1 is MDHEN and CDR2 is SYDVKM. Trimming removed 5 bases at V and 2 bases at J, with 18 bases between. The DNA of the CDR3 is TGTGCCAGCAGTCGTAAGGGGGAGTACCGCAACTATGGCTACACCTTC. Encoded protein: CASSRKGEYRNYGYTF.

This clone was observed once. This chain uses TRBV5-1 with TRBJ2-3; tentative D call: TRBD1 (5 bases). In germline, CDR1 is SGHRS, CDR2 YFSETQ. The CDR3 is made up of 16 amino acids. V lost 4 bases and J lost 4, with 19 bases in between. The CDR3 region is CASSRAQGRNADTQYF. The CDR3 nucleotides read TGCGCCAGCAGCCGCGCCCAGGGCCGAAATGCAGATACGCAGTATTTT.

V usage is TRBV21-1 and J usage is TRBJ1-1. TRBV21-1 is given as a pseudogene. The CDR3 runs to 18 residues. Here the CDR3 DNA reads TGTGCCAGCAGCAAAGGGGAGGACTCTCCTTTTGGAAACACTGAAGCTTTCTTT. Protein sequence: CASSKGEDSPFGNTEAFF.

V and J are TRBV9 and TRBJ2-5; 8 nucleotides agree with TRBD2. With 2 bases clipped from V and 2 bases from J, the junction kept 8 bases outside the gene matches. The germline V gene has CDR1 SGDLS and CDR2 YYNGEE. The CDR3 has 16 residues. The CDR3 region is CASSVLAGSTQETQYF. DNA for the CDR3: TGTGCCAGCAGCGTCTTAGCGGGATCCACTCAAGAGACCCAGTACTTC.

The chain uses TRBV2 and TRBJ2-3; TRBD2 aligns across 11 bases. This CDR3 has 15 residues. The V gene end was trimmed by 6 bases and the J gene end by 4 bases; junction bases not matched to a gene: 6. Germline V lookup: CDR1 SNHLY, CDR2 FYNNEI. This CDR3 reads CASSVLAGVADTQYF. CDR3 nucleotide sequence: TGTGCCAGCAGCGTACTAGCGGGGGTCGCAGATACGCAGTATTTT.

The chain carries TRBV7-2 and TRBJ2-6; 8 nucleotides match TRBD2. Germline CDR1 SGHTA, CDR2 FQGNSA. The CDR3 consists of 18 residues. The trim removed 0 bases at V and 3 bases at J, leaving 7 bases unmatched. The CDR3 sequence: CASSLAGAGGIGANVLTF. The CDR3 coding sequence is TGTGCCAGCAGCTTAGCGGGTGCGGGAGGTATTGGGGCCAACGTCCTGACTTTC.

V usage is TRBV2 and J usage is TRBJ1-6, with 7 nucleotides matching TRBD1. Germline CDR1 and CDR2: SNHLY and FYNNEI. The CDR3 loop spans 13 amino acids. J lost 7 bases, V lost 8 bases, and 5 bases had no gene match. The CDR3 protein is CASLYRGNSPLHF. For the CDR3, the DNA is TGTGCCAGCCTCTACAGGGGCAATTCACCCCTCCACTTT. Looking up the rest from reference TRBV2 and TRBJ1-6 gives the full variable domain: EPEVTQTPSHQVTQMGQEVILRCVPISNHLYFYWYRQILGQKVEFLVSFYNNEISEKSEIFDDQFSVERPDGSNFTLKIRSTKLEDSAMYFCASLYRGNSPLHFGNGTRLTVT.

This chain uses TRBV11-2 with TRBJ1-5, with a tentative D call TRBD1 (5 bases). The CDR3 loop spans 16 amino acids. Germline CDR1 and CDR2: SGHAT and FQNNGV. V dropped 5 bases and J dropped 3 bases, with 17 bases sitting between them. The CDR3 bases are TGTGCCAGCAGCCCAAGTTATGGGGCAGTCAATCAGCCCCAGCATTTT. Its protein product is CASSPSYGAVNQPQHF.

The chain uses TRBV28 and TRBJ1-2, with D perhaps TRBD1 (5 bases). V lost 6 bases to trimming and J lost 5 bases, with 19 bases between them. The CDR3 consists of 15 residues. Germline loops: CDR1 MDHEN, CDR2 SYDVKM. In DNA form, the CDR3 reads TGTGCCAGCAGGATCGGGACTCTTAGTACATATGGCTACACCTTC. Translated: CASRIGTLSTYGYTF.

This clone has just one count. The chain joins TRBV5-1 to TRBJ2-3, with 9 bases matching TRBD2. This CDR3 is 15 amino acids long. J was trimmed by 0 bases and V by 7 bases; bases with no gene match: 6. Germline loops: CDR1 SGHRS, CDR2 YFSETQ. The CDR3, as DNA: TGCGCCAGCGGGCTAGCGGGAAAAAGCACAGATACGCAGTATTTT. Translating gives CASGLAGKSTDTQYF.

The V gene is TRBV28, the J gene TRBJ2-7; D unresolved. The CDR3 loop spans 13 amino acids. Germline CDR1 is MDHEN and CDR2 is SYDVKM. V lost 4 bases to trimming and J lost 5 bases, with 12 bases between them. The DNA for the CDR3 is TGTGCCAGCAGTTCCCCCCGCCGCGACGAGCAGTACTTC. This translates into CASSSPRRDEQYF.

The J gene is TRBJ2-7, the V gene TRBV7-8; D is possibly TRBD2 (6 bases). This CDR3 contains 17 residues. Per germline, CDR1 SGHVS and CDR2 FQNEAQ. V gave up 1 base and J gave up 2 bases, with 18 bases separating them. The CDR3 coding sequence is TGTGCCAGCAGCTTAGGGTCCGGGAGCTTTAGTGCCTACGAGCAGTACTTC. Its translation is CASSLGSGSFSAYEQYF.

The CDR3 bases are TGCGCCAGCAGCTTGTCTAGCGGGAGGGGAGCCGGGGAGCTGTTTTTT. Its protein product is CASSLSSGRGAGELFF. The V and J genes are TRBV5-1 and TRBJ2-2; 12 bases are a match to TRBD2. The length of the CDR3 is 16 residues. After removal of 1 base from V and 6 bases from J, the junction contained 4 bases not matched to a gene. Germline CDR1 is SGHRS and CDR2 is YFSETQ. The variable domain in full, completed from reference TRBV5-1 and TRBJ2-2, reads KAGVTQTPRYLIKTRGQQVTLSCSPISGHRSVSWYQQTPGQGLQFLFEYFSETQRNKGNFPGRFSGRQFSNSRSEMNVSTLELGDSALYLCASSLSSGRGAGELFFGEGSRLTVL.

This rearrangement joins TRBV9 to TRBJ2-1; 7 positions agree with TRBD2. V trimming: 0 bases; J trimming: 9 bases; junction bases outside the gene matches: 9. Germline V CDR1 and CDR2: SGDLS, YYNGEE. The CDR3 has 15 residues. The CDR3 spells CASSVGTSGFGEQFF. The CDR3 DNA sequence: TGTGCCAGCAGCGTAGGGACTAGTGGCTTTGGTGAGCAGTTCTTC.

The chain carries TRBV6-4 and TRBJ1-2; the match to TRBD1 covers 8 bases. Trimming took 3 bases from V and 7 from J; bases not matched to a gene: 13. Germline CDR1 and CDR2: MRHNA and SNTAGT. The length of the CDR3 is 16 residues. Here the CDR3 reads CASSEVWETGAGGYTF. CDR3 nucleotides: TGTGCCAGCAGTGAAGTGTGGGAGACAGGGGCCGGTGGCTACACCTTC.

The CDR3 protein is CSVVQVAEAFF. CDR3 nucleotide sequence: TGCAGCGTTGTACAGGTTGCTGAAGCTTTCTTT. The chain carries TRBV29-1 and TRBJ1-1; TRBD1 might be the D (5 bases). Per the germline V gene, CDR1 is SQVTM and CDR2 is ANQGSEA. The CDR3 loop spans 11 amino acids. The ends were cut back, 4 bases at V and 6 bases at J, with 9 bases in the middle.

The rearrangement uses TRBV21-1 and TRBJ1-6. TRBV21-1 is designated a pseudogene. The CDR3 is 15 residues long. Here the CDR3 reads CASRPTGLHNSPLHF. The CDR3 nucleotides read TGTGCCAGCAGACCAACGGGACTCCATAATTCACCCCTCCACTTT.

The V gene is TRBV2, the J gene TRBJ2-1; 8 nucleotides agree with TRBD2. Per germline, CDR1 SNHLY and CDR2 FYNNEI. Trimming cost V 3 bases and J 4 bases; bases outside gene matches: 5. The CDR3 is 15 amino acids. This CDR3 reads CASSDVAGGYNEQFF. The CDR3 DNA follows: TGTGCCAGCAGTGATGTGGCGGGGGGTTACAATGAGCAGTTCTTC. Full variable domain (outside the CDR3, taken from reference TRBV2 and TRBJ2-1): EPEVTQTPSHQVTQMGQEVILRCVPISNHLYFYWYRQILGQKVEFLVSFYNNEISEKSEIFDDQFSVERPDGSNFTLKIRSTKLEDSAMYFCASSDVAGGYNEQFFGPGTRLTVL.

The chain has TRBV19 and TRBJ2-7, with D tentatively TRBD2 (6 bases). The V end was cut by 5 bases, the J end by 5 bases, with 19 bases between. CDR1 is LNHDA, CDR2 SQIVND, per germline (reference sequence). The CDR3 sequence is 15 residues long. As DNA, the CDR3 is TGTGCCAGTAGTGTCCGTGCCCGGGGGTGGGACGAGCAGTACTTC. It yields the protein CASSVRARGWDEQYF.

The rearrangement joins TRBV7-3 to TRBJ2-1, with a weak D call TRBD2 (6 bases). The CDR3 runs 13 residues. From germline, CDR1 is SGHTA and CDR2 FQGTGA. V lost 1 base to trimming and J lost 5 bases, with 6 bases between them. CDR3 loop: CASSLKRDNEQFF. The CDR3 nucleotides read TGTGCCAGCAGCTTAAAGCGGGACAATGAGCAGTTCTTC.

The chain combines TRBV3-1 (or the pseudogene TRBV3-2) with TRBJ2-5; D is undetermined. The length of the CDR3 is 12 residues. Trimming removed 1 base at V and 5 bases at J, with 5 bases between. Germline V gene lookup returns CDR1 LGHDT and CDR2 YNNKEL (reference sequence). The CDR3 here is CASSQAGETQYF. For the CDR3, the DNA is TGTGCCAGCAGCCAAGCCGGGGAGACCCAGTACTTC.

The chain couples TRBV21-1 to TRBJ1-1. TRBV21-1 is labeled a pseudogene. The CDR3 length is 10 residues. The CDR3 protein is CASMGGRAFF. The CDR3 nucleotides are TGTGCCAGCATGGGAGGGCGGGCTTTCTTT.

This sequence joins TRBV27 and TRBJ2-5; D possibly corresponds to TRBD2 (5 bases). The V end lost 3 bases, the J end lost 5 bases, and 7 bases lay between the germline ends. Germline loops: CDR1 MNHEY, CDR2 SMNVEV (reference sequence). This CDR3 spans 12 amino acids. CDR3 sequence reads: CASSFRGETQYF. DNA of the CDR3: TGTGCCAGCAGTTTTAGAGGGGAGACCCAGTACTTC.

This clone was seen just once. The sample contains more than one DNA sequence encoding this CDR3. This chain uses TRBV9 with TRBJ1-4; D is undetermined. V was shortened by 4 bases and J by 7 bases, with 11 bases between the two germline ends. The CDR3 runs 13 residues. Germline CDR1 is SGDLS and CDR2 is YYNGEE. The CDR3 sequence is CASSPPTGEKLFF. For the CDR3, the DNA is TGTGCCAGCAGCCCTCCCACCGGTGAAAAACTGTTTTTT.

The chain has TRBV5-1 and TRBJ2-5; D gene unclear. Between the trimmed V and J ends, which lost 4 bases and 1 base, there was a span of 11 bases. The CDR3 sequence is 14 residues long. The V gene's germline CDR1 is SGHRS and CDR2 YFSETQ. Written as DNA, the CDR3 is TGCGCCAGCAGCCCCGCGCAGCGCCAAGAGACCCAGTACTTC. Protein sequence: CASSPAQRQETQYF.

The chain employs TRBV5-6 and TRBJ2-5, with 9 bases lining up with TRBD2. Germline CDR1 and CDR2: SGHDT and YYEEEE. The CDR3 spans 18 residues. Trimming took 0 bases from V and 4 from J; bases not matched to a gene: 13. CDR3 protein: CASSLGPWGGRAGETQYF. The CDR3, as DNA: TGTGCCAGCAGCTTGGGCCCCTGGGGCGGGAGGGCCGGAGAGACCCAGTACTTC.

CDR3 DNA sequence: TGCGCCAGCAGCCCGGGTCTGAATCAGCCCCAGCATTTT. This sequence encodes CASSPGLNQPQHF. The chain has TRBV5-1 and TRBJ1-5, with unresolved D. V lost 4 bases and J 4 bases, leaving 9 bases between the germline ends. This CDR3 region has 13 residues. Germline-derived CDR1 and CDR2 are SGHRS and YFSETQ.

The V and J genes are TRBV6-4 and TRBJ2-3, with 11 bases fitting TRBD2. The CDR3 consists of 16 residues. In germline, CDR1 is MRHNA, CDR2 SNTAGT. Germline trimming cut 0 bases from V and 1 base from J; bases unmatched to any gene: 0. In nucleotides, the CDR3 is TGTGCCAGCAGTGACTCTAGCGGGGGGGGCACAGATACGCAGTATTTT. Protein product: CASSDSSGGGTDTQYF.